These 24 T cell receptor beta chains came from one sample sequenced in a study of identical twins. TCRdb reprocessed the 5' RACE reads with MiXCR, giving one entry per CDR3 protein. The sample shows some 600,000 distinct CDR3 sequences, 7% to 7.5% of them seen only once. These data also featured in a second study, about yellow fever vaccine responses in identical twins.

The specimen sequenced was PBMCs. Receptors were obtained from a woman between 18 and 29 years old in good health.

This clonotype was recorded many times. The rearrangement links TRBV11-2 to TRBJ2-3, with D perhaps TRBD1 or TRBD2 (5 bases each). Germline V gene sequence: CDR1 SGHAT, CDR2 FQNNGV. V was pared by 5 bases and J by 2 bases, with 20 bases between. The length of the CDR3 is 17 residues. The CDR3 is CASSPRWWGRFTDTQYF. The DNA of the CDR3 is TGTGCCAGCAGCCCCCGGTGGTGGGGGAGATTCACAGATACGCAGTATTTT.

This clonotype appeared many times. The rearrangement uses TRBV4-1 and TRBJ2-2; no definite D call. Between the trimmed V and J ends, which lost 0 bases and 5 bases, there was a span of 10 bases. The CDR3 extends over 15 amino acids. Germline CDR1 reads MGHRA; CDR2 reads YSYEKL. The CDR3 is CASSQELRGTGELFF. The CDR3 DNA sequence: TGCGCCAGCAGCCAAGAGCTACGTGGGACCGGGGAGCTGTTTTTT.

V is TRBV7-8 and J is TRBJ1-2, with no clear D. The germline V gene encodes CDR1 SGHVS and CDR2 FQNEAQ. V was cut by 8 bases and J by 0 bases, with 4 bases left in between. This CDR3 is built from 11 residues. The CDR3, as DNA: TGTGCCAGCGGTCCTAACTATGGCTACACCTTC. Translated: CASGPNYGYTF.

This clonotype has a handful of counts. The chain joins TRBV2 to TRBJ1-5; 8 nucleotides line up with TRBD1. The germline gives CDR1 SNHLY, CDR2 FYNNEI. V lost 5 bases to trimming and J lost 3 bases; unmatched junction nucleotides: 6. The CDR3 is made up of 15 amino acids. CDR3 in DNA: TGTGCCAGCAGTAAAGGACAGGGCCACAATCAGCCCCAGCATTTT. Protein product: CASSKGQGHNQPQHF.

The table lists this clonotype with a count of one. At one end, the junction sequence differs from germline, possibly due to a read error. The rearrangement uses TRBV7-9 and TRBJ1-1, with D unresolved. CDR3 length: 13 amino acids. The germline V gene encodes CDR1 SEHNR and CDR2 FQNEAQ (reference sequence). For the CDR3, the DNA is TGTGTCAGCAGCCTCGACCCGAACACTGAAGCTTTCTTT. Amino acids: CVSSLDPNTEAFF.

The V gene is TRBV12-5, the J gene TRBJ2-7; 8 bases match TRBD2. Trimming at V came to 2 bases and at J to 0 bases, leaving 6 bases not matched to a gene. The CDR3 totals 16 residues. Per germline, CDR1 LGHNT and CDR2 FRNRAP. CDR3 loop: CASGLFPGTSSYEQYF. The CDR3 bases are TGTGCTAGTGGTTTGTTCCCCGGGACTAGCTCCTACGAGCAGTACTTC.

This clonotype was seen at least ten times. Written as DNA, the CDR3 is TGCGCCAGCAGCCAAGGCCCGGACGGAGGATCCCCCTACGAGCAGTACTTC. Encoded protein: CASSQGPDGGSPYEQYF. The V call is TRBV4-1, the J call TRBJ2-7, with D perhaps matching TRBD2 (5 bases). V lost 1 base to trimming and J lost 2 bases, with 18 bases between them. The CDR3 is 17 residues long. The germline CDR1 and CDR2 sequences are MGHRA and YSYEKL.

This clonotype has at least ten counts. The chain has TRBV5-1 and TRBJ2-3; possibly TRBD2 for D (6 bases). CDR3 size: 16 residues. Germline V lookup: CDR1 SGHRS, CDR2 YFSETQ. V lost 1 base and J 2 bases, leaving 14 bases between the germline ends. CDR3 nucleotides: TGCGCCAGCAGCTTGAGGGGTAGCGGACTCACAGATACGCAGTATTTT. Residues: CASSLRGSGLTDTQYF.

The CDR3: CASSLEDRRWGLAAPLHF. Written as DNA, the CDR3 is TGCGCCAGCAGCTTGGAGGACAGGAGATGGGGCCTTGCGGCACCCCTCCACTTT. V usage is TRBV5-1 and J usage is TRBJ1-6; 7 bases match TRBD1. The junction had 17 bases not matched to a gene; V was cut back by 0 bases and J by 11 bases. CDR3 length: 18 residues. Per germline, CDR1 SGHRS and CDR2 YFSETQ.

This clonotype came up a few times. The CDR3 region is CASSLGAGGGSNQPQHF. The CDR3 bases are TGTGCCAGCAGCTTGGGCGCGGGAGGTGGGAGCAATCAGCCCCAGCATTTT. J is TRBJ1-5 and V is TRBV5-6, with D uncertain. Trimming stripped 0 bases from V and 1 base from J, with 14 bases between. The CDR3 length is 17 residues. Germline V gene data show CDR1 as SGHDT and CDR2 as YYEEEE.

This clonotype was seen at least ten times. The chain combines TRBV4-1 with TRBJ2-1, with unresolved D. This CDR3 spans 14 amino acids. Germline V gene lookup returns CDR1 MGHRA and CDR2 YSYEKL. Trimming removed 4 bases from V and 4 bases from J, with 11 bases in between. The CDR3 coding sequence is TGCGCCAGCAGCCCCTCGGGTGGGTACAATGAGCAGTTCTTC. Its protein product is CASSPSGGYNEQFF.

The J gene is TRBJ2-1, the V gene TRBV20-1, with 7 bases fitting TRBD2. The CDR3 spans 11 residues. From germline, CDR1 is DFQATT and CDR2 SNEGSKA (reference sequence). V lost 6 bases and J lost 6; bases outside the gene matches: 2. The chain's CDR3 is CSARTSNEQFF. DNA of the CDR3: TGCAGTGCCCGGACTAGCAATGAGCAGTTCTTC.

This sequence joins TRBV12-3 or TRBV12-4 and TRBJ2-5; TRBD2 is a possible D gene (6 bases). With 5 bases removed from V and 2 bases from J, the gap between germline ends came to 21 bases. This CDR3 is 17 amino acids long. The CDR3 sequence: CASSHPPRDSQQETQYF. CDR3 DNA sequence: TGTGCCAGCAGTCACCCACCCCGGGACTCACAACAAGAGACCCAGTACTTC.

This clonotype was observed many times. The chain is built from TRBV27 and TRBJ2-4, with 7 bases lining up with TRBD2. With 5 bases clipped from V and 6 bases from J, the junction kept 13 bases outside the gene matches. Germline CDR1 and CDR2: MNHEY and SMNVEV (reference sequence). The CDR3 is made up of 16 amino acids. This CDR3 reads CASSARGEGSLNIQYF. Here the CDR3 DNA reads TGTGCCAGCAGTGCCCGAGGGGAGGGATCCCTAAACATTCAGTACTTC.

This clonotype was seen more than once but under ten times. The CDR3 nucleotides are TGCAGTGCTGACCGGGACAGGGGATCCTACGAGCAGTACTTC. It specifies CSADRDRGSYEQYF. The chain employs TRBV20-1 and TRBJ2-7; 10 nucleotides match TRBD1. With 5 bases clipped from V and 1 base from J, the junction kept 5 bases outside the gene matches. The germline gives CDR1 DFQATT, CDR2 SNEGSKA (reference sequence). This CDR3 contains 14 residues.

The sample holds many counts of this clonotype. CDR3 nucleotide sequence: TGTGCCAGCAGCTTCGGGGACAGCCCGTCGTTCTTC. This translates into CASSFGDSPSFF. The chain carries TRBV5-6 and TRBJ2-1, with 7 bases lining up with TRBD1. There are 12 residues in the CDR3. V dropped 2 bases and J dropped 15; count of bases not matched to a gene: 8. In germline, CDR1 is SGHDT, CDR2 YYEEEE. The full variable domain, completed using reference TRBV5-6 and TRBJ2-1, is DAGVTQSPTHLIKTRGQQVTLRCSPKSGHDTVSWYQQALGQGPQFIFQYYEEEERQRGNFPDRFSGHQFPNYSSELNVNALLLGDSALYLCASSFGDSPSFFGPGTRLTVL.

The chain is built from TRBV5-6 and TRBJ1-1; D is undetermined. Per the germline V gene, CDR1 is SGHDT and CDR2 is YYEEEE. V was shortened by 4 bases and J by 7 bases, with 14 bases between the two germline ends. The CDR3 is 13 amino acids. The CDR3 loop reads CASSPGGGIEAFF. The CDR3 DNA follows: TGTGCCAGCAGCCCGGGCGGCGGGATTGAAGCTTTCTTT.

This chain joins TRBV5-1 and TRBJ2-6, with D perhaps TRBD1 (5 bases). V gave up 0 bases and J gave up 3 bases, with 13 bases separating them. From germline, CDR1 is SGHRS and CDR2 YFSETQ. CDR3 length: 17 amino acids. The DNA for the CDR3 is TGCGCCAGCAGCTTGGACGGCTCAGGGTTTGGGGCCAACGTCCTGACTTTC. This translates into CASSLDGSGFGANVLTF.

This clonotype has ten or more counts. The J gene is TRBJ2-3, the V gene TRBV5-5; D is ambiguous. The CDR3 is 15 residues long. V was trimmed by 0 bases and J by 1 base, leaving 9 bases between them. Germline lookup yields CDR1 SGHKS and CDR2 YYEKEE (reference sequence). The CDR3 spells CASSLGAAGTDTQYF. CDR3 in DNA: TGTGCCAGCAGCTTGGGTGCAGCCGGCACAGATACGCAGTATTTT.

The rearrangement uses TRBV10-2 and TRBJ1-2; D is possibly TRBD1 (6 bases). Trimming took 6 bases from V and 6 from J, leaving 14 bases between them. The CDR3 covers 13 residues. The V gene's germline CDR1 is WSHSY and CDR2 SAAADI. The CDR3 region is CASSWTARDGYTF. The CDR3, as DNA: TGCGCCAGCAGCTGGACAGCTAGGGATGGCTACACCTTC.

This clonotype occurred many times. The CDR3 DNA follows: TGCAGTGCTAGAGATAGGCTAGGTGGCACCGGGGAGCTGTTTTTT. Amino acid sequence: CSARDRLGGTGELFF. The chain employs TRBV20-1 and TRBJ2-2, with D hard to call. Germline V gene sequence: CDR1 DFQATT, CDR2 SNEGSKA (reference sequence). Trimming stripped 0 bases from V and 4 bases from J, with 12 bases between. CDR3 length equals 15 residues.

This clonotype was seen a few times. This chain joins TRBV29-1 and TRBJ2-1; 9 bases agree with TRBD1. Germline CDR1 reads SQVTM; CDR2 reads ANQGSEA. The V segment lost 7 bases and the J segment 3 bases; nucleotides outside the gene matches: 4. This CDR3 has 13 amino acids. The CDR3 DNA follows: TGCAGCGCCGGGACAGGGAACTACAATGAGCAGTTCTTC. Amino acid sequence: CSAGTGNYNEQFF.

The V call is TRBV5-4, the J call TRBJ2-5; TRBD2 agrees at 15 bases. The germline CDR1 and CDR2 sequences are SGHNT and YYREEE (reference sequence). V was clipped by 0 bases and J by 0 bases; unmatched bases: 12. The CDR3 totals 21 residues. CDR3 sequence: CASSLGRTPGLAGGNQETQYF. CDR3 coding DNA: TGTGCCAGCAGCTTGGGCAGGACCCCCGGACTAGCGGGGGGGAACCAAGAGACCCAGTACTTC.

V is TRBV7-3 and J is TRBJ2-7; 7 nucleotides align to TRBD2. The CDR3 has 13 amino acids. Per the germline V gene, CDR1 is SGHTA and CDR2 is FQGTGA. The V gene end was trimmed by 5 bases and the J gene end by 4 bases; junction bases not matched to a gene: 5. The CDR3 region is CASSTGSGYEQYF. The CDR3, as DNA: TGTGCCAGCAGCACCGGTAGCGGGTACGAGCAGTACTTC.